A selection of T cell receptor beta chains follows, all from one sample in a study of early T cells in non-severe SARS-CoV-2 infection. TCRdb re-derived calls from the 5' RACE reads in MiXCR, one entry per CDR3 protein. The table lists about 60,000 distinct CDR3 sequences, 8.9% of them singletons. The material sequenced was whole blood. The receptors stem from an adult who was a healthcare worker with PCR-confirmed SARS-CoV-2 infection or an uninfected control (not recorded which). Each CDR3 is given with its conserved first and last residue. The order of the fields is V gene, clone size, CDR3 protein. Size values are once, few and many counts, or a class for expanded clones, and some rows have none.

v_gene: TRBV6-6
abundance: few
CDR3aa: CASSHGEEEETQYF

v_gene: TRBV20-1
abundance: NA
CDR3aa: CSADRGHEQFF

v_gene: TRBV10-3
abundance: many
CDR3aa: CAISESQQTQYF

v_gene: TRBV7-2
abundance: NA
CDR3aa: CASSLSGSGGEQFF

v_gene: TRBV5-1
abundance: few
CDR3aa: CASSSPGQGPSNYGYTF

v_gene: TRBV11-2
abundance: many
CDR3aa: CASSVDRGGYEQYF

v_gene: TRBV12-3/TRBV12-4
abundance: NA
CDR3aa: CASSPTTGIYEQYF

v_gene: TRBV18
abundance: few
CDR3aa: CASSPPYGLASNTGELFF

v_gene: TRBV4-1
abundance: many
CDR3aa: CASSQDLGGRKSGYTF

v_gene: TRBV28
abundance: many
CDR3aa: CASSLFAGTGSEQFF

v_gene: TRBV7-2
abundance: NA
CDR3aa: CASSRDRDETQYF

v_gene: TRBV29-1
abundance: NA
CDR3aa: CSVVLSDRGLRGYTF

v_gene: TRBV25-1
abundance: many
CDR3aa: CASSAPNPAGADADTQYF

v_gene: TRBV6-2/TRBV6-3
abundance: many
CDR3aa: CASSPDDTHNEQFF

v_gene: TRBV10-2
abundance: few
CDR3aa: CASSEGRVYGYTF

v_gene: TRBV6-2/TRBV6-3
abundance: NA
CDR3aa: CASSTRFPLGQFF

v_gene: TRBV7-3
abundance: NA
CDR3aa: CASSLARDYNEQFF